This record looks at one TCR beta chain sequence and its context. This CDR3 has 17 amino acids. The trim removed 6 bases at V and 7 bases at J, leaving 14 bases unmatched. Germline values: CDR1 LNHDA, CDR2 SQIVND (reference sequence). The sample is drawn from a study of cytomegalovirus exposure and HLA in healthy donors. This PCR relied on a set of 60 Vbeta primers and 13 Jbeta primers. The method was immunoSEQ multiplex PCR; TCRdb's version includes in-frame clones alone and lacks a portion of them. The sample consists of 100,000 to 150,000 clones, 80% to 90% of them appearing once. The TCR originated in a woman between 25 and 40 years old in good health and CMV-seronegative. Sequenced sample: PBMCs. This rearrangement joins TRBV19 to TRBJ2-3; 12 bases map to TRBD2. The CDR3 nucleotides are TGTGCCAGTAGATTGACGATGACTAGCGGGAGATTGTATACGCAGTATTTT. It yields the protein CASRLTMTSGRLYTQYF.